What follows are 30 T cell receptor beta chains derived from one specimen sequenced in a study of CD8 T cells in Susac syndrome. RNA in amounts of about 0.5 to 1 ug was reverse transcribed with random hexamers. One entry per CDR3 protein results from TCRdb running MiXCR on the immunoSEQ multiplex PCR reads. The sample records 150,000 to 250,000 distinct CDR3 sequences, nearly 95% being singletons. What was sequenced was CD4+ T cells from PBMCs. Receptors were obtained from a human donor with multiple sclerosis.

This chain links TRBV21-1 with TRBJ2-7; the table's D call, TRBD1, has no DNA check behind it. TRBV21-1 is given as a pseudogene. The CDR3 is 10 amino acids. CDR3 loop: CASPPWKQYF. Here the CDR3 DNA reads TGTGCCAGCCCGCCCTGGAAGCAGTACTTC.

The V call is TRBV9, the J call TRBJ2-1, with a tentative D call TRBD1 (6 bases). In germline, CDR1 is SGDLS, CDR2 YYNGEE. Trimming took off 2 bases at V and 3 bases at J, with 12 bases between the two ends. This CDR3 is 15 amino acids long. CDR3 protein: CASSVRDTNYNEQFF. As DNA, the CDR3 is TGTGCCAGCAGCGTTCGGGACACCAACTACAATGAGCAGTTCTTC. Full variable domain (outside the CDR3, taken from reference TRBV9 and TRBJ2-1): DSGVTQTPKHLITATGQRVTLRCSPRSGDLSVYWYQQSLDQGLQFLIQYYNGEERAKGNILERFSAQQFPDLHSELNLSSLELGDSALYFCASSVRDTNYNEQFFGPGTRLTVL.

The chain combines TRBV5-1 with TRBJ1-1; a possible D gene is TRBD1 (5 bases). The CDR3 sequence is 15 residues long. Trimming cost V 6 bases and J 2 bases, with 17 bases left between them. CDR1 is SGHRS, CDR2 YFSETQ, per germline. The CDR3, as DNA: TGCGCCAGCACCCCTGGGGGTACAGCTAACACTGAAGCTTTCTTT. This gives the protein CASTPGGTANTEAFF.

The rearrangement uses TRBV27 and TRBJ2-7; 7 positions agree with TRBD2. Germline loops: CDR1 MNHEY, CDR2 SMNVEV (reference sequence). Germline trimming cut 5 bases from V and 1 base from J; bases unmatched to any gene: 8. The CDR3 spans 15 residues. Here the CDR3 DNA reads TGTGCCAGCAGTCCCTGGGAAGCGGGGTCCTACGAGCAGTACTTC. Amino acids: CASSPWEAGSYEQYF.

The chain has TRBV20-1 and TRBJ2-5; D not certain. CDR1 is DFQATT, CDR2 SNEGSKA, per germline (reference sequence). This CDR3 has 12 residues. Between the trimmed V and J ends, which lost 1 base and 5 bases, there was a span of 8 bases. As DNA, the CDR3 is TGCAGTGCTAGAGCCCCGCAGGAGACCCAGTACTTC. It specifies CSARAPQETQYF.

This clonotype was counted only a few times. The rearrangement links TRBV6-1 to TRBJ2-7; D perhaps matches TRBD1 (6 bases). Trimming removed 6 bases at V and 0 bases at J, with 9 bases between. The CDR3 loop spans 13 amino acids. Germline values: CDR1 MNHNS, CDR2 SASEGT. CDR3 coding DNA: TGTGCCAGCAGGAGGACAGTCTCCTACGAGCAGTACTTC. Amino acid sequence: CASRRTVSYEQYF.

V usage is TRBV24-1 and J usage is TRBJ1-5; a possible D gene is TRBD1 (5 bases). From germline, CDR1 is KGHDR and CDR2 SFDVKD. Trimming took 7 bases from V and 3 from J, leaving 12 bases between them. The CDR3 is 14 amino acids. The CDR3 loop reads CATSRRETNQPQHF. DNA for the CDR3: TGTGCCACCAGCCGCAGGGAGACCAATCAGCCCCAGCATTTT.

V usage is TRBV7-3 and J usage is TRBJ2-3; 9 bases map to TRBD2. The CDR3 is made up of 16 amino acids. Trimming removed 0 bases from V and 1 base from J; junction bases left unmatched: 2. Germline assignment: CDR1 SGHTA and CDR2 FQGTGA. The CDR3 DNA is TGTGCCAGCAGCTTAACGGGCGGGAGGGGCACAGATACGCAGTATTTT. This translates into CASSLTGGRGTDTQYF. The full variable domain, rest sourced from reference TRBV7-3 and TRBJ2-3, is GAGVSQTPSNKVTEKGKYVELRCDPISGHTALYWYRQSLGQGPEFLIYFQGTGAADDSGLPNDRFFAVRPEGSVSTLKIQRTERGDSAVYLCASSLTGGRGTDTQYFGPGTRLTVL.

The chain combines TRBV24-1 with TRBJ2-4; 7 bases are a match to TRBD1. The germline V gene has CDR1 KGHDR and CDR2 SFDVKD. The CDR3 runs 12 residues. V shed 4 bases and J 7 bases; nucleotides not matched to a gene: 0. The CDR3 region is CATSETGNIQYF. CDR3 coding DNA: TGTGCCACCAGTGAGACAGGGAACATTCAGTACTTC.

DNA of the CDR3: TGTGCCAGCAGCTCAAGCGGGGAGCTGTTTTTT. Translated, it gives CASSSSGELFF. The rearrangement uses TRBV11-3 and TRBJ2-2; no definite D call. The CDR3 runs to 11 residues. The germline gives CDR1 SGHNT, CDR2 YENEEA. Trimming removed 4 bases from V and 7 bases from J, with 4 bases in between.

This chain uses TRBV3-1 with TRBJ2-1, with 8 bases fitting TRBD2. The CDR3 consists of 17 residues. V trimming: 4 bases; J trimming: 6 bases; junction bases outside the gene matches: 14. Germline CDR1 and CDR2: LGHDT and YNNKEL (reference sequence). CDR3 in amino acids: CASSRLSGTRGGNEQFF. In nucleotides, the CDR3 is TGTGCCAGCAGCCGCCTCTCCGGGACTAGGGGCGGCAATGAGCAGTTCTTC.

This clonotype was found a few times. V usage is TRBV2 and J usage is TRBJ1-1; D call uncertain. The CDR3 sequence is 13 residues long. Germline V lookup: CDR1 SNHLY, CDR2 FYNNEI. The V end was cut by 7 bases, the J end by 1 base, with 10 bases between. CDR3 coding DNA: TGTGCCAGCACCGGCTCAGGGAACACTGAAGCTTTCTTT. Its protein product is CASTGSGNTEAFF.

This clonotype was recorded only once. The V gene is TRBV20-1, the J gene TRBJ2-6; no clear D gene. The CDR3 has 12 residues. CDR1 DFQATT and CDR2 SNEGSKA come from the germline V gene (reference sequence). V was trimmed by 3 bases and J by 3 bases, leaving 3 bases between them. CDR3 loop: CSARDGANVLTF. The CDR3 DNA reads as TGCAGTGCTAGGGATGGGGCCAACGTCCTGACTTTC.

The chain recombines TRBV4-1 with TRBJ1-2; D possibly corresponds to TRBD1 (5 bases). The germline gives CDR1 MGHRA, CDR2 YSYEKL. The CDR3 sequence is 12 residues long. The V gene lost 3 bases and the J gene lost 8 bases, with 10 bases spanning the gap. The CDR3 DNA sequence: TGCGCCAGCAGCCAGCCGGGGGGAGGCTACACCTTC. Protein: CASSQPGGGYTF.

This sequence joins TRBV29-1 and TRBJ1-1; 10 bases match TRBD1. The ends lost 6 bases at V and 2 bases at J; junction bases unmatched: 15. Germline CDR1 and CDR2: SQVTM and ANQGSEA. The length of the CDR3 is 17 residues. The CDR3 is CSVGSSAGTGDNTEAFF. CDR3 nucleotides: TGCAGCGTCGGAAGTTCAGCCGGGACAGGGGATAACACTGAAGCTTTCTTT.

The chain links TRBV30 to TRBJ2-1; D gene uncertain. Trimming took off 1 base at V and 10 bases at J, with 14 bases between the two ends. This CDR3 is built from 13 residues. The V gene's germline CDR1 is GTSNPN and CDR2 SVGIG (reference sequence). Here the CDR3 reads CAWSAGPNGEQFF. CDR3 sequence (DNA): TGTGCCTGGAGTGCCGGACCGAACGGGGAGCAGTTCTTC.

This chain connects TRBV29-1 to TRBJ2-1, with 7 nucleotides matching TRBD2. This CDR3 has 16 residues. V was pared by 0 bases and J by 9 bases, with 14 bases of the junction left unmatched. Per the germline V gene, CDR1 is SQVTM and CDR2 is ANQGSEA. The chain's CDR3 is CSVEDRVKRKRGEQFF. The CDR3 DNA reads as TGCAGCGTTGAAGATAGGGTCAAGCGGAAGCGGGGTGAGCAGTTCTTC.

This chain connects TRBV20-1 to TRBJ2-7, with D tentatively TRBD1 or TRBD2 (5 bases each). Germline CDR1 DFQATT, CDR2 SNEGSKA (reference sequence). This CDR3 is built from 12 residues. The germline V and J ends were trimmed by 7 bases and 2 bases, with 12 bases remaining between them. The CDR3, as DNA: TGCAGTGTAAAAGGGACGGCCTACGAGCAGTACTTC. Its translation is CSVKGTAYEQYF.

The chain recombines TRBV7-8 with TRBJ2-3; D is ambiguous. The CDR3 is made up of 14 amino acids. Trimming removed 3 bases from V and 2 bases from J, with 9 bases in between. Germline V gene sequence: CDR1 SGHVS, CDR2 FQNEAQ. CDR3 region: CASSFSGHTDTQYF. In nucleotides, the CDR3 is TGTGCCAGCAGCTTTTCTGGGCACACAGATACGCAGTATTTT. The variable domain in full, with the rest retrieved from reference TRBV7-8 and TRBJ2-3, is GAGVSQSPRYKVAKRGQDVALRCDPISGHVSLFWYQQALGQGPEFLTYFQNEAQLDKSGLPSDRFFAERPEGSVSTLKIQRTQQEDSAVYLCASSFSGHTDTQYFGPGTRLTVL.

J is TRBJ1-6 and V is TRBV20-1; weak D call: TRBD1 (6 bases). Trimming left V 6 bases short and J 8 bases short, with 14 bases between. Germline CDR1 reads DFQATT; CDR2 reads SNEGSKA (reference sequence). CDR3 length: 13 residues. In nucleotides, the CDR3 is TGCAGTGCAGAACAGGGCCAGTATTCACCCCTCCACTTT. Its translation: CSAEQGQYSPLHF.

The CDR3 DNA sequence: TGTGCCAGCAGTTACTCGAGACTAGCGGGGGACAATGAGCAGTTCTTC. Residues: CASSYSRLAGDNEQFF. The V call is TRBV6-5, the J call TRBJ2-1, with TRBD2 matching 12 bases. Germline V gene data show CDR1 as MNHEY and CDR2 as SVGAGI. CDR3 length: 16 residues. Unmatched junction bases numbered 2, after V lost 0 bases and J lost 5 bases.

The CDR3 DNA sequence: TGCAGTGCTAGGTATGGAGGACCTAACACTGAAGCTTTCTTT. Its protein product is CSARYGGPNTEAFF. V and J are TRBV20-1 and TRBJ1-1; no reliable D call. The germline CDR1 and CDR2 sequences are DFQATT and SNEGSKA (reference sequence). The CDR3 is made up of 14 amino acids. V was pared by 3 bases and J by 2 bases, with 13 bases between.

The gene calls are TRBV20-1 and TRBJ2-5; 8 nucleotides line up with TRBD2. This CDR3 region has 12 residues. V gave up 5 bases and J gave up 4 bases; unmatched junction bases: 3. The germline CDR1 and CDR2 sequences are DFQATT and SNEGSKA (reference sequence). CDR3 sequence (DNA): TGCAGTGCTGGGACTAGGGTAGAGACCCAGTACTTC. Its protein product is CSAGTRVETQYF.

The chain combines TRBV30 with TRBJ2-6; D gene unclear. The CDR3 sequence is 19 residues long. Deletions cut 0 bases from V and 0 bases from J, with 18 bases between. Germline assignment: CDR1 GTSNPN and CDR2 SVGIG (reference sequence). DNA for the CDR3: TGTGCCTGGAGTGTCCGTCGATGGGGTCTAACCTCTGGGGCCAACGTCCTGACTTTC. This codes for CAWSVRRWGLTSGANVLTF. The full variable domain, completed using reference TRBV30 and TRBJ2-6, is SQTIHQWPATLVQPVGSPLSLECTVEGTSNPNLYWYRQAAGRGLQLLFYSVGIGQISSEVPQNLSASRPQDRQFILSSKKLLLSDSGFYLCAWSVRRWGLTSGANVLTFGAGSRLTVL.

The gene calls are TRBV24-1 and TRBJ2-5; D is perhaps TRBD2 (6 bases). The V gene lost 9 bases and the J gene lost 7 bases, with 14 bases spanning the gap. CDR3 length equals 12 residues. CDR1 KGHDR and CDR2 SFDVKD come from the germline V gene. CDR3 in DNA: TGTGCCACCGCGGACACGGAGGGGACCCAGTACTTC. Translation: CATADTEGTQYF.

This clonotype was seen a single time. The genes are TRBV29-1 and TRBJ1-3; no clear D. V was trimmed by 4 bases and J by 3 bases, leaving 7 bases between them. Germline CDR1 reads SQVTM; CDR2 reads ANQGSEA. CDR3 length: 12 residues. The CDR3 nucleotides read TGCAGCGTTGGGACGTTTGGAAACACCATATATTTT. Translation: CSVGTFGNTIYF.

This chain links TRBV10-3 with TRBJ2-1, with 9 bases fitting TRBD2. The germline gives CDR1 ENHRY, CDR2 SYGVKD. V was pared by 0 bases and J by 8 bases, with 8 bases of the junction left unmatched. The CDR3 consists of 16 residues. CDR3 coding DNA: TGTGCCATCAGTGAGTCACTAGCGGGCCCCCTGCATGAGCAGTTCTTC. Translation: CAISESLAGPLHEQFF.

This chain links TRBV20-1 with TRBJ2-3, with no clear D. The germline V gene has CDR1 DFQATT and CDR2 SNEGSKA (reference sequence). V lost 6 bases, J lost 10 bases, and 17 bases lay in between. This CDR3 spans 12 amino acids. The chain's CDR3 is CSARRALTPQYF. The CDR3 DNA reads as TGCAGTGCAAGAAGGGCCCTTACTCCGCAGTATTTT.

V and J are TRBV20-1 and TRBJ2-7, with TRBD2 matching over 9 bases. The length of the CDR3 is 14 residues. From germline, CDR1 is DFQATT and CDR2 SNEGSKA (reference sequence). J lost 2 bases, V lost 8 bases, and 10 bases had no gene match. The CDR3 sequence: CSLGRTSDPYEQYF. For the CDR3, the DNA is TGCAGTTTAGGAAGGACTAGCGATCCCTACGAGCAGTACTTC.

This clonotype has a single count. The rearrangement uses TRBV3-1 and TRBJ2-7, with 9 nucleotides matching TRBD2. V lost 1 base and J lost 6; bases outside the gene matches: 10. Germline CDR1 reads LGHDT; CDR2 reads YNNKEL (reference sequence). This CDR3 has 16 residues. DNA for the CDR3: TGTGCCAGCAGCCAAGTTAGCGGGAGAAGGCCGGGCGAGCAGTACTTC. Protein sequence: CASSQVSGRRPGEQYF.